These 5 T cell receptor beta chains came from one sample sequenced in a study of blood T cell repertoires in COVID-19. Data came from immunoSEQ multiplex PCR; TCRdb stores just in-frame clones and leaves some out. The data contain over 200,000 clones, roughly 80% of them singletons. The sequenced material came from peripheral blood. The receptors were gathered from an elderly woman with active or convalescent COVID-19.

This clone appeared once. This chain uses TRBV6-1 with TRBJ1-5; TRBD1 is a possible D gene (5 bases). V shed 3 bases and J shed 4 bases, with 7 bases lying between them. The CDR3 totals 13 residues. Germline CDR1 is MNHNS and CDR2 is SASEGT. CDR3 region: CASSEQGNQPQHF. The CDR3, as DNA: TGTGCCAGCAGTGAGCAGGGAAATCAGCCCCAGCATTTT.

This chain connects TRBV7-2 to TRBJ1-2, with D unclear. Trimming took 0 bases from V and 8 from J, leaving 7 bases between them. Germline V gene lookup returns CDR1 SGHTA and CDR2 FQGNSA. The CDR3 sequence is 12 residues long. The CDR3 region is CASSLAAGGYTF. For the CDR3, the DNA is TGTGCCAGCAGCTTAGCGGCGGGAGGCTACACCTTC. Complete variable domain (other parts from reference TRBV7-2 and TRBJ1-2): GAGVSQSPSNKVTEKGKDVELRCDPISGHTALYWYRQSLGQGLEFLIYFQGNSAPDKSGLPSDRFSAERTGGSVSTLTIQRTQQEDSAVYLCASSLAAGGYTFGSGTRLTVV.

As regards this clone: Other DNA sequences from this sample encode an identical CDR3 as well. This chain joins TRBV11-3 and TRBJ2-3; D not certain. Germline CDR1 is SGHNT and CDR2 is YENEEA. V gave up 8 bases and J gave up 1 base, with 10 bases separating them. CDR3 length: 13 amino acids. CDR3 loop: CASSSRGTDTQYF. Here the CDR3 DNA reads TGTGCCAGCTCCTCTCGGGGCACAGATACGCAGTATTTT.

This clone has only one observation. The genes are TRBV5-6 and TRBJ2-7; 10 nucleotides align to TRBD1. V lost 3 bases and J lost 8; bases outside the gene matches: 2. Germline V gene data show CDR1 as SGHDT and CDR2 as YYEEEE. This CDR3 contains 12 residues. CDR3: CASSSGQGKQYF. The DNA of the CDR3 is TGTGCCAGCAGCTCGGGACAGGGGAAGCAGTACTTC.

CDR3: CASSLNLETQYF. Here the CDR3 DNA reads TGTGCCAGCAGCTTAAACTTGGAGACCCAGTACTTC. The J gene is TRBJ2-5, the V gene TRBV7-9; D not resolved. The germline V gene encodes CDR1 SEHNR and CDR2 FQNEAQ (reference sequence). The V end lost 2 bases, the J end lost 5 bases, and 6 bases lay between the germline ends. The CDR3 totals 12 residues.